A single sample gave rise to the 30 T cell receptor beta chains below, sequenced in a study of glioma-infiltrating T cells after dendritic cell vaccination. Documented time point: after dendritic cell vaccination, including at tumor progression/relapse. Assay: immunoSEQ multiplex PCR; the TCRdb copy retains only in-frame clones and omits some. The table has fewer than 85,000 clones, around 87% seen once. The material sequenced was blood, taken after dendritic cell vaccination. The source of these receptors is a human donor with glioblastoma.

The chain couples TRBV5-1 to TRBJ1-1; TRBD1 agrees at 7 bases. V lost 2 bases, J lost 4 bases, and 5 bases stayed unmatched. The CDR3 has 14 residues. Germline values: CDR1 SGHRS, CDR2 YFSETQ. The CDR3 is CASSLQGLGTEAFF. DNA for the CDR3: TGCGCCAGCAGCTTACAGGGGTTGGGCACTGAAGCTTTCTTT.

In regard to this clone: Since the CDR3 does not end with the conserved phenylalanine or tryptophan, this likely comes from a read error. CDR3 sequence (DNA): TGTGCCAGCAGCGTAGAGCCCAGGGGGGAGACTGAAGCTTTCGTT. Amino acids: CASSVEPRGETEAFV. V and J are TRBV9 and TRBJ1-1; 7 bases are shared with TRBD1. V was clipped by 0 bases and J by 5 bases; unmatched bases: 7. This CDR3 has 15 amino acids. Germline assignment: CDR1 SGDLS and CDR2 YYNGEE.

V usage is TRBV2 and J usage is TRBJ2-3; 12 positions match TRBD1. The CDR3 runs 14 residues. J was trimmed by 5 bases and V by 7 bases; bases with no gene match: 4. Per the germline V gene, CDR1 is SNHLY and CDR2 is FYNNEI. CDR3 bases: TGTGCCAGCACCGGGACAGGGGGCAGAGATACGCAGTATTTT. Translation gives CASTGTGGRDTQYF.

V gene TRBV5-6 combines with J gene TRBJ2-1; 12 nucleotides line up with TRBD2. Germline-derived CDR1 and CDR2 are SGHDT and YYEEEE. The ends lost 0 bases at V and 10 bases at J; junction bases unmatched: 2. This CDR3 contains 14 residues. The DNA of the CDR3 is TGTGCCAGCAGCTTGGGGACTAGCGGGGCCGAGCAGTTCTTC. Its protein product is CASSLGTSGAEQFF.

The J gene is TRBJ1-2, the V gene TRBV5-6, with a tentative D call TRBD1 (5 bases). Germline V CDR1 and CDR2: SGHDT, YYEEEE. Trimming pared 4 bases from V and 1 base from J, leaving 14 bases between. The CDR3 is made up of 15 amino acids. This CDR3 reads CASSPARQLNYGYTF. In nucleotides, the CDR3 is TGTGCCAGCAGCCCCGCCCGACAGCTTAACTATGGCTACACCTTC.

J is TRBJ2-1 and V is TRBV7-7; weak D call: TRBD2 (5 bases). Per germline, CDR1 SSHAT and CDR2 FNYEAQ (reference sequence). The CDR3 contains 16 residues. V dropped 0 bases and J dropped 4 bases, with 13 bases sitting between them. DNA for the CDR3: TGTGCCAGCAGCTTAGCGGACTCCCCCTCTTACAATGAGCAGTTCTTC. The encoded protein is CASSLADSPSYNEQFF.

J is TRBJ2-1 and V is TRBV7-9, with 7 bases that match TRBD2. This CDR3 comprises 15 residues. Germline assignment: CDR1 SEHNR and CDR2 FQNEAQ (reference sequence). With 5 bases clipped from V and 5 bases from J, the junction kept 9 bases outside the gene matches. The CDR3 DNA sequence: TGTGCCAGCAGCAGCGGGACGGTAGTGGACAATGAGCAGTTCTTC. This sequence encodes CASSSGTVVDNEQFF.

The chain recombines TRBV10-3 with TRBJ2-1, with D unclear. Trimming cost V 0 bases and J 6 bases, with 6 bases left between them. The CDR3 covers 13 residues. Per the germline V gene, CDR1 is ENHRY and CDR2 is SYGVKD. CDR3 in amino acids: CAISESATNEQFF. In DNA, the CDR3 is TGTGCCATCAGTGAGTCGGCCACCAATGAGCAGTTCTTC.

The chain uses TRBV4-3 and TRBJ2-7, with D tentatively TRBD2 (7 bases). The V gene lost 4 bases and the J gene lost 4 bases, with 20 bases spanning the gap. CDR3 length equals 16 residues. Germline CDR1 and CDR2: LGHNA and YSLEER. CDR3 nucleotides: TGCGCCAGCAGCCCCTGGGAGGGGGATGAGGAGTACGAGCAGTACTTC. Its protein product is CASSPWEGDEEYEQYF.

J is TRBJ2-6 and V is TRBV29-1, with D possibly TRBD2 on 6 matching bases. Germline CDR1 is SQVTM and CDR2 is ANQGSEA. The CDR3 has 15 residues. Deletions cut 7 bases from V and 0 bases from J, with 13 bases between. The CDR3 nucleotides read TGCAGCGCAGAAGCGGGTAGCTCTGGGGCCAACGTCCTGACTTTC. Protein product: CSAEAGSSGANVLTF.

The chain couples TRBV5-1 to TRBJ1-1, with D perhaps matching TRBD1 (6 bases). The V gene lost 0 bases and the J gene lost 4 bases, with 7 bases spanning the gap. CDR3 length: 13 amino acids. The germline CDR1 and CDR2 sequences are SGHRS and YFSETQ. CDR3 sequence: CASSLGTVTEAFF. The CDR3 DNA is TGCGCCAGCAGCTTGGGGACAGTCACTGAAGCTTTCTTT.

This sequence joins TRBV5-1 and TRBJ1-2; no clear D. Germline V gene data show CDR1 as SGHRS and CDR2 as YFSETQ. Trimming took off 4 bases at V and 0 bases at J, with 10 bases between the two ends. The CDR3 is 14 residues long. CDR3 residues: CASSPTPTNYGYTF. The CDR3 nucleotides are TGCGCCAGCAGCCCGACACCCACTAACTATGGCTACACCTTC.

This chain uses TRBV19 with TRBJ2-7, with D possibly being TRBD2 (6 bases). V lost 8 bases to trimming and J lost 4 bases, with 12 bases between them. This CDR3 is built from 12 residues. Per the germline V gene, CDR1 is LNHDA and CDR2 is SQIVND (reference sequence). CDR3 coding DNA: TGTGCCAGTTCAGCGGGCCTATACGAGCAGTACTTC. This sequence encodes CASSAGLYEQYF.

The chain recombines TRBV6-6 with TRBJ1-1; 8 bases match TRBD1. The V segment lost 4 bases and the J segment 9 bases; nucleotides outside the gene matches: 13. CDR3 length equals 15 residues. Looked up from germline, CDR1 is MNHNY and CDR2 is SVGAGI (reference sequence). In DNA, the CDR3 is TGTGCCAGCAGTTCCCCGGACAGGGAAACTCAAAAAGCTTTCTTT. Translation gives CASSSPDRETQKAFF.

V and J are TRBV18 and TRBJ2-1, with a weak D call TRBD2 (6 bases). This CDR3 has 12 residues. Germline-derived CDR1 and CDR2 are KGHSH and LQKENI. Trimming removed 9 bases from V and 6 bases from J, with 12 bases in between. CDR3 sequence: CASREPPNEQFF. DNA for the CDR3: TGTGCCAGTCGGGAGCCCCCCAATGAGCAGTTCTTC.

The V gene is TRBV9, the J gene TRBJ2-1, with 8 bases lining up with TRBD2. With V trimmed by 1 base and J by 6 bases, 9 bases remained unmatched. The CDR3 loop spans 16 amino acids. Germline-derived CDR1 and CDR2 are SGDLS and YYNGEE. CDR3 protein: CASSVRGTRGVNEQFF. The DNA for the CDR3 is TGTGCCAGCAGCGTAAGGGGGACTAGAGGGGTCAATGAGCAGTTCTTC.

The V gene is TRBV18, the J gene TRBJ2-7; 9 nucleotides align to TRBD1. This CDR3 is 14 amino acids long. The trim removed 0 bases at V and 6 bases at J, leaving 3 bases unmatched. Germline V lookup: CDR1 KGHSH, CDR2 LQKENI. CDR3: CASSPPGQGREQYF. CDR3 nucleotides: TGTGCCAGCTCACCACCGGGACAGGGCCGCGAGCAGTACTTC.

This clone turned up a few times. The genes are TRBV27 and TRBJ1-5; 9 bases align to TRBD1. Per the germline V gene, CDR1 is MNHEY and CDR2 is SMNVEV (reference sequence). The J segment lost 3 bases and the V segment lost 3 bases, leaving 6 bases of the junction unmatched. This CDR3 has 16 residues. CDR3 bases: TGTGCCAGCAGTTTCCGAGACAGGGGGTCCAATCAGCCCCAGCATTTT. Translated, it gives CASSFRDRGSNQPQHF.

V is TRBV5-5 and J is TRBJ1-2; a possible D gene is TRBD1 (5 bases). Deletions cut 0 bases from V and 3 bases from J, with 15 bases between. Germline loops: CDR1 SGHKS, CDR2 YYEKEE (reference sequence). The CDR3 spans 16 residues. The CDR3 region is CASSLAETAHYYGYTF. The CDR3 region has the DNA TGTGCCAGCAGCTTGGCAGAGACAGCACATTACTATGGCTACACCTTC.

CDR3 sequence: CASSDPPRRGVQETQYF. DNA for the CDR3: TGTGCCAGCAGCGATCCTCCCCGCCGTGGAGTCCAAGAGACCCAGTACTTC. The chain carries TRBV7-9 and TRBJ2-5; D is uncertain. Looked up from germline, CDR1 is SEHNR and CDR2 is FQNEAQ (reference sequence). The CDR3 totals 17 residues. Trimming took off 5 bases at V and 1 base at J, with 20 bases between the two ends.

The chain carries TRBV5-1 and TRBJ2-4; the match to TRBD1 covers 12 bases. V lost 4 bases and J lost 2; bases outside the gene matches: 4. The germline gives CDR1 SGHRS, CDR2 YFSETQ. CDR3 length: 16 amino acids. CDR3 in amino acids: CASSQGTGGSKNIQYF. CDR3 DNA sequence: TGCGCCAGCAGCCAAGGGACAGGGGGCTCCAAAAACATTCAGTACTTC. The variable domain in full, with the rest retrieved from reference TRBV5-1 and TRBJ2-4, is KAGVTQTPRYLIKTRGQQVTLSCSPISGHRSVSWYQQTPGQGLQFLFEYFSETQRNKGNFPGRFSGRQFSNSRSEMNVSTLELGDSALYLCASSQGTGGSKNIQYFGAGTRLSVL.

The CDR3 DNA reads as TGCGCCAGCAGCGCCGGGACAGCCAATCAGCCCCAGCATTTT. Translation gives CASSAGTANQPQHF. The chain is built from TRBV5-1 and TRBJ1-5, with TRBD1 matching 7 bases. The CDR3 loop spans 14 amino acids. CDR1 and CDR2 from the germline V gene are SGHRS and YFSETQ. V was pared by 4 bases and J by 3 bases, with 4 bases of the junction left unmatched.

This clone appeared a few times. The chain recombines TRBV9 with TRBJ2-1; TRBD2 agrees at 7 bases. The junction had 8 bases not matched to a gene; V was cut back by 0 bases and J by 8 bases. The CDR3 has 15 amino acids. From germline, CDR1 is SGDLS and CDR2 YYNGEE. The CDR3 sequence: CASSVVGGGFYEQFF. The CDR3 DNA reads as TGTGCCAGCAGCGTAGTGGGGGGGGGTTTCTATGAGCAGTTCTTC.

The chain has TRBV6-6 and TRBJ1-3, with D perhaps TRBD1 (6 bases). The CDR3 loop spans 15 amino acids. V lost 6 bases, J lost 3 bases, and 15 bases lay in between. Per the germline V gene, CDR1 is MNHNY and CDR2 is SVGAGI (reference sequence). In DNA form, the CDR3 reads TGTGCCAGCAGCATCAGGGGAATCTTTGGAAACACCATATATTTT. Translated, it gives CASSIRGIFGNTIYF.

This clone occurred once. V gene TRBV7-8 combines with J gene TRBJ2-2; 9 bases are a match to TRBD2. With V trimmed by 6 bases and J by 8 bases, 10 bases remained unmatched. The CDR3 spans 15 residues. Germline V gene data show CDR1 as SGHVS and CDR2 as FQNEAQ. CDR3 nucleotide sequence: TGTGCCAGCAGTTATAGAGGACTAGCGTTAGGGGAGCTGTTTTTT. As protein: CASSYRGLALGELFF.

This chain uses TRBV7-6 with TRBJ2-1; D gene unclear. CDR3 size: 15 residues. Trimming took off 1 base at V and 2 bases at J, with 9 bases between the two ends. Germline V lookup: CDR1 SGHVS, CDR2 FNYEAQ. The CDR3 loop is CASSLGANPYNEQFF. Written as DNA, the CDR3 is TGTGCCAGCAGCTTAGGGGCGAATCCCTACAATGAGCAGTTCTTC.

V is TRBV4-2 and J is TRBJ1-2; 7 bases map to TRBD1. The germline V gene encodes CDR1 LGHNA and CDR2 YNFKEQ. The V segment lost 3 bases and the J segment 3 bases; nucleotides outside the gene matches: 4. This CDR3 contains 14 residues. For the CDR3, the DNA is TGTGCCAGCAGCCAGCAGGGGGGCGACTATGGCTACACCTTC. Translation gives CASSQQGGDYGYTF.

The chain is built from TRBV5-4 and TRBJ2-5, with TRBD2 identical over 10 bases. Germline V gives CDR1 SGHNT, CDR2 YYREEE (reference sequence). Trimming cost V 2 bases and J 4 bases; bases outside gene matches: 8. The CDR3 sequence is 16 residues long. This CDR3 is CASSLGSGGPRETQYF. The CDR3 region has the DNA TGTGCCAGCAGCTTAGGTAGCGGGGGGCCCCGAGAGACCCAGTACTTC.

V usage is TRBV7-2 and J usage is TRBJ2-7, with 10 bases matching TRBD2. J lost 5 bases, V lost 3 bases, and 7 bases had no gene match. Per the germline V gene, CDR1 is SGHTA and CDR2 is FQGNSA. The CDR3 covers 15 residues. The CDR3 here is CASSFRVLAGDEQYF. CDR3 in DNA: TGTGCCAGCAGCTTCCGGGTGCTAGCGGGAGACGAGCAGTACTTC.

The V gene is TRBV19, the J gene TRBJ2-1; TRBD1 matches at 7 bases. The CDR3 is made up of 14 amino acids. Germline-derived CDR1 and CDR2 are LNHDA and SQIVND (reference sequence). With V trimmed by 4 bases and J by 4 bases, 4 bases remained unmatched. This chain's CDR3 is CASSSLTGYNEQFF. CDR3 nucleotides: TGTGCCAGTAGTAGCCTGACAGGGTACAATGAGCAGTTCTTC.